The clone carrying this T cell receptor (beta chain) was recorded at least ten times. The record originates from a study of glioma-infiltrating T cells. TCR alpha and beta CDR3 regions were amplified from RNA using iRepertoire nested multiplex PCR. TCRdb analysed the multiplex PCR reads with MiXCR anew, one entry per CDR3 protein. The sample includes roughly 200,000 distinct CDR3 sequences, around 32% of them seen just once. The germline gives CDR1 MNHNS, CDR2 SASEGT. The CDR3 is 13 amino acids. The V and J ends lost 5 bases and 10 bases respectively, with 12 bases between them. The sequence derives from a human donor with low-grade glioma or glioblastoma, undergoing nonglioma brain surgery, or in good health (not recorded which). Sequencing was carried out using glioma tissue, nonneoplastic brain tissue, or PBMCs (not recorded which). The chain uses TRBV6-1 and TRBJ1-6; D may be TRBD1 (5 bases). In nucleotides, the CDR3 is TGTGCCAGCAGTTCCCGGGAGGGGTCACCCCTCCACTTT. It codes for CASSSREGSPLHF.